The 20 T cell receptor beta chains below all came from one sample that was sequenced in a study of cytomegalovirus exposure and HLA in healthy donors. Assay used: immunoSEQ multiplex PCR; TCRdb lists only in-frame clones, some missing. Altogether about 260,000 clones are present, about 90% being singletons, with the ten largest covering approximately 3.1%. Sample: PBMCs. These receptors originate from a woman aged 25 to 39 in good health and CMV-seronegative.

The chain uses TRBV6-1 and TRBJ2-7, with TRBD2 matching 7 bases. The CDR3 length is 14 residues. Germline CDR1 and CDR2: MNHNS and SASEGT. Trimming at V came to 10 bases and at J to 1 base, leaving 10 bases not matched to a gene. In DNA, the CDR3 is TGTGCCACAGTTCTTGGGGGAGGGTCCTACGAGCAGTACTTC. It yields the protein CATVLGGGSYEQYF.

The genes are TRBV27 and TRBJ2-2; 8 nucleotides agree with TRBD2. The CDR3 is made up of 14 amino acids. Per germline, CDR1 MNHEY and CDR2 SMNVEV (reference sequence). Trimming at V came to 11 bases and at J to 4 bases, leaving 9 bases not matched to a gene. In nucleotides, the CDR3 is TGTGCCCACGGGGCGGGAGGTGGCACCGGGGAGCTGTTTTTT. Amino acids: CAHGAGGGTGELFF.

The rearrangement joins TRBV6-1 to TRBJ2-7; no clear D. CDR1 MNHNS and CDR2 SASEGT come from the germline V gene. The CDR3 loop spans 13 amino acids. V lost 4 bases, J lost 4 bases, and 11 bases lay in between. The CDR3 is CASSARTVYEQYF. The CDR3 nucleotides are TGTGCCAGCAGTGCCAGGACGGTTTACGAGCAGTACTTC.

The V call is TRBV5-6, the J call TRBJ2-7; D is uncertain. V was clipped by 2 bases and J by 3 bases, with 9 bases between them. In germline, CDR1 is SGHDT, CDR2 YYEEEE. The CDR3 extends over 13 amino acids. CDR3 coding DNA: TGTGCCAGCAGCTTAGGGCAGTACTACGAGCAGTACTTC. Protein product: CASSLGQYYEQYF.

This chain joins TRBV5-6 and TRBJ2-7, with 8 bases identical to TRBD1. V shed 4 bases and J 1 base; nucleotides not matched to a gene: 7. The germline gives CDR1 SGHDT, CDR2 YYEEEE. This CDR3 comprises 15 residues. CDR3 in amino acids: CASSIGTGGSYEQYF. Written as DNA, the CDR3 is TGTGCCAGCAGCATCGGGACAGGCGGGTCCTACGAGCAGTACTTC.

The CDR3 coding sequence is TGTGCCAGCAGCTCCAGATCGGGGAGTCTCACAGATACGCAGTATTTT. Residues: CASSSRSGSLTDTQYF. The chain links TRBV7-3 to TRBJ2-3; possible D gene TRBD2, 5 bases. V was cut by 4 bases and J by 2 bases, with 16 bases left in between. Germline V gene sequence: CDR1 SGHTA, CDR2 FQGTGA. There are 16 residues in the CDR3. The complete variable domain, with remaining parts taken from reference TRBV7-3 and TRBJ2-3, reads GAGVSQTPSNKVTEKGKYVELRCDPISGHTALYWYRQSLGQGPEFLIYFQGTGAADDSGLPNDRFFAVRPEGSVSTLKIQRTERGDSAVYLCASSSRSGSLTDTQYFGPGTRLTVL.

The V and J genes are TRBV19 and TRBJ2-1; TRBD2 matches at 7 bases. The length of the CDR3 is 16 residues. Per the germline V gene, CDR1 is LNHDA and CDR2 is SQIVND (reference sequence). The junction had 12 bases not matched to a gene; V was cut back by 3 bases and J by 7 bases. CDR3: CASSMVRVSGLNEQFF. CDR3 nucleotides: TGTGCCAGTAGTATGGTTCGGGTTAGCGGGCTGAATGAGCAGTTCTTC.

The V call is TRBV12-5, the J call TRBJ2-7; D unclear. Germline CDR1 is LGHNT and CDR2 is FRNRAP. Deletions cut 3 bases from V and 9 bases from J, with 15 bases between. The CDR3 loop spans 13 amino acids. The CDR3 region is CASGFLGSAGQYF. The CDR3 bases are TGTGCTAGTGGTTTTCTTGGATCGGCTGGGCAGTACTTC.

The CDR3 loop is CASSFGDTLSYEQYF. The CDR3 region has the DNA TGTGCCAGCAGCTTCGGGGACACCCTCTCCTACGAGCAGTACTTC. This chain joins TRBV11-2 and TRBJ2-7; TRBD1 is a possible D gene (6 bases). This CDR3 has 15 residues. With 3 bases removed from V and 0 bases from J, the gap between germline ends came to 12 bases. Germline V gene data show CDR1 as SGHAT and CDR2 as FQNNGV.

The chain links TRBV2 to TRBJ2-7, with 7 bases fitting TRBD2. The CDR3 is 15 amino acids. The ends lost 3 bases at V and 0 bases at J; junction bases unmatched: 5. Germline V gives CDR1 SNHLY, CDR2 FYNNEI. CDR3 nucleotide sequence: TGTGCCAGCAGTGAGTCGGGCGGGAGCTCCTACGAGCAGTACTTC. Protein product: CASSESGGSSYEQYF. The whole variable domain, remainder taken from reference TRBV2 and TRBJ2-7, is EPEVTQTPSHQVTQMGQEVILRCVPISNHLYFYWYRQILGQKVEFLVSFYNNEISEKSEIFDDQFSVERPDGSNFTLKIRSTKLEDSAMYFCASSESGGSSYEQYFGPGTRLTVT.

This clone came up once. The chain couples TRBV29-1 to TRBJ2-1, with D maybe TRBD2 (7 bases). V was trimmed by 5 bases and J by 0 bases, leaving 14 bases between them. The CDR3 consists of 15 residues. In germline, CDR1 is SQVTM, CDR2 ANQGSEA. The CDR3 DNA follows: TGCAGCGTTAAAGTCGGGGGGCTCTCCTACAATGAGCAGTTCTTC. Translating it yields CSVKVGGLSYNEQFF.

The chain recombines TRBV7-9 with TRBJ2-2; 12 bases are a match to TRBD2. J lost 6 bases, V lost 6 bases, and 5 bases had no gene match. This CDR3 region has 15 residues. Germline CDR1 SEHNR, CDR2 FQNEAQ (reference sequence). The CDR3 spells CASRLTSGRPGELFF. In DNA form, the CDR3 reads TGTGCCAGCAGGTTGACTAGCGGGAGACCCGGGGAGCTGTTTTTT.

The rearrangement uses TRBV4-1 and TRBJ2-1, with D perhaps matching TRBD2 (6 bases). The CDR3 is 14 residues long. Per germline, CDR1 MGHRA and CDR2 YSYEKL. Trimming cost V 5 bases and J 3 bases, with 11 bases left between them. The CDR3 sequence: CASSTPGGYNEQFF. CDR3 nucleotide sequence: TGCGCCAGCAGCACCCCCGGGGGCTACAATGAGCAGTTCTTC.

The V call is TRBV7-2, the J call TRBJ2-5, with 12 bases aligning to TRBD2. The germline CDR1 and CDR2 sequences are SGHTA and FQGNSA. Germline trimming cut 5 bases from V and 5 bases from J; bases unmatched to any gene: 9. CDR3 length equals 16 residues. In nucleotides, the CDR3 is TGTGCCAGCAGCCGGAGACTAGCGGGAGCCTTGGAGACCCAGTACTTC. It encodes CASSRRLAGALETQYF.

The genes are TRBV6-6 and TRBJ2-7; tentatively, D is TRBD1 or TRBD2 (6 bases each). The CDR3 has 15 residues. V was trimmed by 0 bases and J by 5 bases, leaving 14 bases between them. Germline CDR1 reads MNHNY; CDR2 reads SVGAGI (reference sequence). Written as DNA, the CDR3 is TGTGCCAGCAGTTACTCTCCGGGGGCGCGGGACGAGCAGTACTTC. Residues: CASSYSPGARDEQYF.

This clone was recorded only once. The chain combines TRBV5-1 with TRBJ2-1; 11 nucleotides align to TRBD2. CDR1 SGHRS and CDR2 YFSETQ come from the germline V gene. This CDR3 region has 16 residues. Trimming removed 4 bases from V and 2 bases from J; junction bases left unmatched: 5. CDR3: CASSRGLAEAYNEQFF. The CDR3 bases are TGCGCCAGCAGCAGGGGACTAGCGGAGGCCTACAATGAGCAGTTCTTC.

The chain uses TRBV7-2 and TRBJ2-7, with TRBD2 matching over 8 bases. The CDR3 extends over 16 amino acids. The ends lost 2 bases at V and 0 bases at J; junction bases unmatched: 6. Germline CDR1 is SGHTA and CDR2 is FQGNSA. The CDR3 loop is CASSLPSGPFSYEQYF. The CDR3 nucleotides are TGTGCCAGCAGCTTACCTAGCGGGCCATTCTCCTACGAGCAGTACTTC.

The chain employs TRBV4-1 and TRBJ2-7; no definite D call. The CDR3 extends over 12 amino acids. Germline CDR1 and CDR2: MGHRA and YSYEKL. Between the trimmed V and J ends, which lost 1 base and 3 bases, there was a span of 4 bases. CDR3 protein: CASSQGVYEQYF. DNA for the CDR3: TGCGCCAGCAGCCAAGGAGTCTACGAGCAGTACTTC.

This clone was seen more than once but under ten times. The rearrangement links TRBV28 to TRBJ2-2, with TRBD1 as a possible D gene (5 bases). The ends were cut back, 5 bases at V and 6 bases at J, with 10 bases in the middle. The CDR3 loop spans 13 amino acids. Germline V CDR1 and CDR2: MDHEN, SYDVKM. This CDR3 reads CASSGDSSGELFF. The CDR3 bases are TGTGCCAGCAGTGGAGACAGTTCCGGGGAGCTGTTTTTT.

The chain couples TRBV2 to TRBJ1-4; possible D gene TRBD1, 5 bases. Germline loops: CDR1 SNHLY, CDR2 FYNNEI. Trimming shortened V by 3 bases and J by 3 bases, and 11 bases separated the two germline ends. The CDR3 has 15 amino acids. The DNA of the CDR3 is TGTGCCAGCAGTGAGGAACAGGTCTCTAATGAAAAACTGTTTTTT. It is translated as CASSEEQVSNEKLFF.